A selection of T cell receptor beta chains follows, all from one sample in a study of blood T cell repertoires in COVID-19. Some clones are missing from TCRdb's copy, which holds only in-frame ones; the method was immunoSEQ multiplex PCR. The sample includes roughly 120,000 clones, roughly nine tenths of them seen just once. The material sequenced was peripheral blood. Receptors were obtained from a man aged 50 or older with active COVID-19. Each CDR3 is given with its conserved first and last residue. The order of the fields is clone size, CDR3 length, J gene, V gene, D gene, CDR3 DNA, CDR3 protein. A D gene is named only where the DNA matches it firmly. A clone size is listed for some rows: how often the clone was seen (once, few, many), or a class if it is expanded.

>-|12|TRBJ1-1|TRBV6-4|-
TGTGCCAGCAGAGAGGCGAACACTGAAGCTTTCTTT
CASREANTEAFF
>-|16|TRBJ2-1|TRBV5-1|TRBD2
TGCGCCAGCAGCCCTCCGACTAGCGGGGGGGCAGTTGAGCAGTTCTTC
CASSPPTSGGAVEQFF
>-|13|TRBJ2-3|TRBV6-5|-
TGTGCCAGCAAGGGGCAAGTCCCAGATACGCAGTATTTT
CASKGQVPDTQYF
>-|15|TRBJ2-1|TRBV6-5|TRBD2
TGTGCCAGCAGTTCCCGACTAGCGGGGTACAATGAGCAGTTCTTC
CASSSRLAGYNEQFF
>-|14|TRBJ1-4|TRBV5-6|-
TGTGCCAGCATCGAACAAGGCGGGGATGAAAAACTGTTTTTT
CASIEQGGDEKLFF
>-|15|TRBJ2-3|TRBV4-1|-
TGCGCCAGCAGCCAAGATTCGGCGCGAGGAGATACGCAGTATTTT
CASSQDSARGDTQYF
>-|16|TRBJ2-1|TRBV19|TRBD2
TGTGCCAGTACTAAGGGACTAGCGGGAGGCAACAATGAGCAGTTCTTC
CASTKGLAGGNNEQFF
>-|15|TRBJ2-3|TRBV5-4|-
TGTGCCAGCAGCTTCCGGGGAGGTATCACAGATACGCAGTATTTT
CASSFRGGITDTQYF
>-|13|TRBJ2-5|TRBV2|-
TGTGCCAGCAGTCAAAGGGGGATCGAGACCCAGTACTTC
CASSQRGIETQYF
>once|18|TRBJ1-5|TRBV6-6|TRBD1
TGTGCCAGCAGTCCAAGGGACAGATTAGTGAAGAGCAATCAGCCCCAGCATTTT
CASSPRDRLVKSNQPQHF
>-|15|TRBJ2-2|TRBV15|-
TGTGCCACCAGCAGTTTCCCAATTAGCGTCGGGGAGCTGTTTTTT
CATSSFPISVGELFF
>-|13|TRBJ1-1|TRBV10-3|-
TGTGCCATAAGTACAGGACAGAACACTGAAGCTTTCTTT
CAISTGQNTEAFF
>-|15|TRBJ2-5|TRBV11-2|-
TGTGCCAGCACCGTGGGGGCGAGACGCCAAGAGACCCAGTACTTC
CASTVGARRQETQYF
>-|13|TRBJ2-1|TRBV15|TRBD2
TGTGCCACCAGCAATAGCGGGAGGCATGAGCAGTTCTTC
CATSNSGRHEQFF
>-|16|TRBJ2-5|TRBV30|TRBD2
TGTGCCTGGAGAACTAGCGGGAGACCATGGGGGGAGACCCAGTACTTC
CAWRTSGRPWGETQYF
>-|16|TRBJ1-4|TRBV19|-
TGTGCCAGTACCCCGACCCGGGGGGTTACTAATGAAAAACTGTTTTTT
CASTPTRGVTNEKLFF
>-|16|TRBJ2-3|TRBV5-1|-
TGCGCCAGCAGCTTGGATCGAATCCGCGGCACAGATACGCAGTATTTT
CASSLDRIRGTDTQYF
>-|13|TRBJ1-2|TRBV2|-
TGTGCCAGCAGCGATACAGGGAGCTATGGCTACACCTTC
CASSDTGSYGYTF
>once|16|TRBJ1-1|TRBV5-1|TRBD1
TGCGCCAGCAGCCCTAGGACAGGGGGGGTGAACACTGAAGCTTTCTTT
CASSPRTGGVNTEAFF
>-|13|TRBJ2-4|TRBV5-1|TRBD1
TGCGCCAGCAGCCGGACAGGGGAAAACATTCAGTACTTC
CASSRTGENIQYF
>few|15|TRBJ2-3|TRBV13|-
TGTGCCAGCAGCACTACCGGGATCTCAACAGATACGCAGTATTTT
CASSTTGISTDTQYF
>-|19|TRBJ2-3|TRBV4-2|TRBD2
TGTGCCAGCAGCCAAGGAGATAGCGGGAGGGCCGGGGTCACAGATACGCAGTATTTT
CASSQGDSGRAGVTDTQYF
>-|16|TRBJ1-5|TRBV19|-
TGTGCCAGTAGTGGAGGACAGTTTCGTAGCAATCAGCCCCAGCATTTT
CASSGGQFRSNQPQHF
>-|14|TRBJ2-1|TRBV24-1|-
TGTGCCACCAGGGGCGGGGTGACCTACAATGAGCAGTTCTTC
CATRGGVTYNEQFF
>-|15|TRBJ2-1|TRBV5-4|TRBD1
TGTGCCAGCAGCCCTACAGGGGGCAGCTACAATGAGCAGTTCTTC
CASSPTGGSYNEQFF
>few|13|TRBJ2-3|TRBV6-6|TRBD2
TGTGCCAGCAGTCGAACTAGCGGGGATACGCAGTATTTT
CASSRTSGDTQYF
>few|17|TRBJ1-4|TRBV4-1|-
TGCGCCAGCAGCCAACCTAGTAGGGGAAGGGTTTTTGAAAAACTGTTTTTT
CASSQPSRGRVFEKLFF
>-|15|TRBJ2-7|TRBV19|TRBD1
TGTGCCACTTCAACGAAGGGACAGGGGTCCTACGAGCAGTACTTC
CATSTKGQGSYEQYF
>-|16|TRBJ1-1|TRBV7-2|TRBD1
TGTGCCAGCAGCTTAGCCGGGACAGGGGTTACGAACGCCCTTTCCTTT
CASSLAGTGVTNALSF
>-|18|TRBJ2-1|TRBV30|TRBD2
TGTGCCTGGAGTGGGGGACTAGCGGGTTTGAGCTCCTACAATGAGCAGTTCTTC
CAWSGGLAGLSSYNEQFF
>-|14|TRBJ2-5|TRBV7-2|-
TGTGCCAGCAGCCACCTTAGTAGCGTGGAGACCCAGTACTTC
CASSHLSSVETQYF
>-|15|TRBJ1-3|TRBV6-6|-
TGTGCCAGCAGTTTGGCAGGGCGCTCTGGAAACACCATATATTTT
CASSLAGRSGNTIYF
>-|16|TRBJ2-4|TRBV5-1|TRBD1
TGCGCCAGCAGCACGGACAGGGGGAATGCCAAAAACATTCAGTACTTC
CASSTDRGNAKNIQYF
>-|16|TRBJ1-2|TRBV5-5|-
TGTGCCAGCAGCCCTCTCCCCGCGGCCGCGGTTTATGGCTACACCTTC
CASSPLPAAAVYGYTF
>-|15|TRBJ1-5|TRBV19|TRBD1
TGTGCCAGTAGTGAAGGGACAGGGGGCAATCAGCCCCAGCATTTT
CASSEGTGGNQPQHF
>-|14|TRBJ2-3|TRBV5-1|-
TGCGCCAGCAGCTCCGAGGGTCCCACAGATACGCAGTATTTT
CASSSEGPTDTQYF
>-|14|TRBJ1-3|TRBV6-6|TRBD1
TGTGCCAGCAGAGACAGGGGGGTTGGAAACACCATATATTTT
CASRDRGVGNTIYF
>-|16|TRBJ2-2|TRBV11-2|-
TGTGCCAGCAGCCCCAATAGTGCAGGGAACACCGGGGAGCTGTTTTTT
CASSPNSAGNTGELFF
>-|14|TRBJ1-6|TRBV30|TRBD1
TGTGCCTGGAGTGTGGACAGGGGGGATTCACCCCTCCACTTT
CAWSVDRGDSPLHF
>-|14|TRBJ2-2|TRBV10-1|TRBD1
TGCGCCAGCAGTACAGGGGGCGCTCCCGGGGAGCTGTTTTTT
CASSTGGAPGELFF
>-|14|TRBJ1-6|TRBV6-5|-
TGTGCCAGCAGTATGGGACTGCAGAATTCACCCCTCCACTTT
CASSMGLQNSPLHF
>-|15|TRBJ2-1|TRBV2|TRBD2
TGTGCCAGCAGTATATTGGGGGGGATAAAGGATGAGCAGTTCTTC
CASSILGGIKDEQFF
>-|16|TRBJ2-6|TRBV25-1|TRBD2
TGTGCCAGCAGTGAGGGAGGGAGCTCTGGGGCCAACGTCCTGACTTTC
CASSEGGSSGANVLTF
>-|12|TRBJ2-1|TRBV29-1|TRBD1
TGCAGCGTAGGGACAGGAAACAATGAGCAGTTCTTC
CSVGTGNNEQFF
>-|17|TRBJ2-2|TRBV7-7|TRBD2
TGTGCCAGCAGCTTAGAGGGGACTAGCGGGAGATCTGGGGAGCTGTTTTTT
CASSLEGTSGRSGELFF